The 15 T cell receptor beta chains presented below share a single source sample, sequenced in a study of shared clonotypes between healthy human individuals. Repertoires were generated with immunoSEQ multiplex PCR, while TCRdb's copy carries only in-frame clones and drops some. The sample has approximately 92,000 clones, roughly three quarters seen once. Sequences were obtained from memory CD8+ T cells sorted from blood. Subset noted: CD45RO+ cells pooled with CCR7-negative TemRA cells. These TCRs come from a young man in good health.

The table lists this clone with many counts. The V call is TRBV7-9, the J call TRBJ2-7; D call uncertain. Trimming removed 3 bases from V and 4 bases from J, with 7 bases in between. Germline-derived CDR1 and CDR2 are SEHNR and FQNEAQ (reference sequence). This CDR3 comprises 12 residues. Here the CDR3 reads CASSLGFYEQYF. Here the CDR3 DNA reads TGTGCCAGCAGCTTGGGGTTTTACGAGCAGTACTTC.

The chain joins TRBV6-1 to TRBJ2-5; maybe TRBD1 (5 bases). The CDR3 has 13 residues. Germline assignment: CDR1 MNHNS and CDR2 SASEGT. V was cut by 8 bases and J by 4 bases, with 14 bases left in between. CDR3: CASDLGRAETQYF. The CDR3 DNA is TGTGCCAGCGACTTGGGCAGGGCAGAGACCCAGTACTTC.

V and J are TRBV5-1 and TRBJ2-2; 10 bases fit TRBD2. The V segment lost 0 bases and the J segment 2 bases; nucleotides outside the gene matches: 1. The CDR3 extends over 16 amino acids. Per germline, CDR1 SGHRS and CDR2 YFSETQ. As DNA, the CDR3 is TGCGCCAGCAGCTTGGGGACTAGCGGTAACACCGGGGAGCTGTTTTTT. Protein sequence: CASSLGTSGNTGELFF.

V usage is TRBV5-6 and J usage is TRBJ2-7; a possible D gene is TRBD2 (6 bases). This CDR3 has 16 residues. Trimming stripped 0 bases from V and 7 bases from J, with 20 bases between. Germline-derived CDR1 and CDR2 are SGHDT and YYEEEE. The CDR3 spells CASSLESGGIYEEQYF. The CDR3 DNA reads TGTGCCAGCAGCTTGGAATCTGGCGGGATCTACGAAGAGCAGTACTTC.

The V gene is TRBV6-1, the J gene TRBJ1-5; 8 bases map to TRBD1. The V and J ends lost 2 bases and 7 bases, in that order; junction bases with no gene match: 4. Germline V gives CDR1 MNHNS, CDR2 SASEGT. The CDR3 has 14 amino acids. The CDR3 protein is CASSEWTGHQPQHF. CDR3 nucleotide sequence: TGTGCCAGCAGTGAATGGACAGGGCACCAGCCCCAGCATTTT.

The rearrangement joins TRBV9 to TRBJ1-4, with a weak D call TRBD1 (6 bases). Germline lookup yields CDR1 SGDLS and CDR2 YYNGEE. This CDR3 has 16 residues. V lost 4 bases to trimming and J lost 4 bases, with 17 bases between them. CDR3 in amino acids: CASSFRGGGSNEKLFF. In nucleotides, the CDR3 is TGTGCCAGCAGCTTCAGGGGAGGCGGGAGTAATGAAAAACTGTTTTTT.

For the CDR3, the DNA is TGCGCCAGCAGCTCTGGGGCGGTACAAGAGACCCAGTACTTC. It translates to CASSSGAVQETQYF. The chain joins TRBV5-1 to TRBJ2-5, with D tentatively TRBD1 (5 bases). CDR1 and CDR2 from the germline V gene are SGHRS and YFSETQ. This CDR3 comprises 14 residues. V lost 3 bases and J 2 bases, leaving 11 bases between the germline ends.

The gene calls are TRBV6-6 and TRBJ1-5; D not certain. Germline-derived CDR1 and CDR2 are MNHNY and SVGAGI (reference sequence). V shed 7 bases and J shed 6 bases, with 13 bases lying between them. The CDR3 is 13 amino acids. In DNA form, the CDR3 reads TGTGCCAGCATGGGCATTTGGGGTCAGCCCCAGCATTTT. Its protein is CASMGIWGQPQHF.

This chain joins TRBV18 and TRBJ2-1, with 9 nucleotides matching TRBD2. V lost 6 bases to trimming and J lost 0 bases; unmatched junction nucleotides: 9. The CDR3 length is 17 residues. Germline V lookup: CDR1 KGHSH, CDR2 LQKENI. The chain's CDR3 is CASSQAGGRSSYNEQFF. The DNA of the CDR3 is TGTGCCAGCTCCCAAGCGGGAGGCCGTAGCTCCTACAATGAGCAGTTCTTC.

A single count supports this clone. The chain recombines TRBV13 with TRBJ2-1; possible D gene TRBD1, 5 bases. Trimming shortened V by 5 bases and J by 0 bases, and 17 bases separated the two germline ends. This CDR3 contains 17 residues. The V gene's germline CDR1 is PRHDT and CDR2 FYEKMQ (reference sequence). CDR3 nucleotide sequence: TGTGCCAGCAGCCCAGGGCTAGGCGGAATCTCCTACAATGAGCAGTTCTTC. Translation: CASSPGLGGISYNEQFF.

The chain links TRBV19 to TRBJ2-7; either TRBD1 or TRBD2 may supply D (6 bases each). Trimming stripped 6 bases from V and 7 bases from J, with 19 bases between. The CDR3 extends over 14 amino acids. The germline gives CDR1 LNHDA, CDR2 SQIVND (reference sequence). The CDR3 region has the DNA TGTGCCAGTAGCGCCGGGGGCGCGACTCATGAGCAGTACTTC. Translation: CASSAGGATHEQYF.

The rearrangement joins TRBV2 to TRBJ1-1; D unresolved. With 4 bases removed from V and 8 bases from J, the gap between germline ends came to 26 bases. CDR1 is SNHLY and CDR2 is FYNNEI in the germline V gene. The CDR3 is made up of 17 amino acids. The CDR3 DNA is TGTGCCAGCAGTGTTCAGACGGAGGGAATGGATGGGTCCGAAGCTTTCTTT. Translating it yields CASSVQTEGMDGSEAFF. The complete variable domain, with remaining parts taken from reference TRBV2 and TRBJ1-1, reads EPEVTQTPSHQVTQMGQEVILRCVPISNHLYFYWYRQILGQKVEFLVSFYNNEISEKSEIFDDQFSVERPDGSNFTLKIRSTKLEDSAMYFCASSVQTEGMDGSEAFFGQGTRLTVV.

V gene TRBV28 combines with J gene TRBJ1-5; tentative D call: TRBD1 (5 bases). The CDR3 is 15 residues long. The V and J ends lost 5 bases and 0 bases respectively, with 11 bases between them. Germline V CDR1 and CDR2: MDHEN, SYDVKM. The CDR3 is CASSVTGYSNQPQHF. CDR3 bases: TGTGCCAGCAGTGTAACAGGTTATAGCAATCAGCCCCAGCATTTT.

This clone was observed a single time. The V gene is TRBV5-5, the J gene TRBJ2-7, with 8 bases aligning to TRBD1. The CDR3 runs to 16 residues. J gave up 2 bases and V 4 bases, and 11 bases lay outside the gene matches. Germline V gene data show CDR1 as SGHKS and CDR2 as YYEKEE (reference sequence). The CDR3 protein is CASSIPTGVATYEQYF. As DNA, the CDR3 is TGTGCCAGCAGCATTCCGACAGGGGTCGCAACCTACGAGCAGTACTTC.

This clone has at least ten counts. The rearrangement uses TRBV15 and TRBJ2-1; possibly TRBD2 for D (5 bases). The CDR3 runs to 15 residues. The germline V gene has CDR1 LNHNV and CDR2 YYDKDF (reference sequence). Between the trimmed V and J ends, which lost 5 bases and 3 bases, there was a span of 14 bases. The CDR3 spells CATSSLASSYNEQFF. The CDR3 DNA is TGTGCCACCAGCTCCCTGGCTAGCAGCTACAATGAGCAGTTCTTC.